The 10 T cell receptor beta chains reported below all come from one sample, sequenced in a study of cytomegalovirus exposure and HLA in healthy donors (dated by TCRdb to between 2016 and 2019). To prepare the library, the immunoSEQ multiplex PCR assay was applied. For the multiplex PCR, a mixture combining 60 forward primers for TCR Vbeta segments and 13 reverse primers for TCR Jbeta segments was used. As stored in TCRdb, this immuneACCESS dataset retains in-frame rearrangements with V and J assigned. A fraction of the clones does not appear; measured against another copy, unresolved V genes explain less than half of the discrepancy, and the remainder lacks a known reason. The sample table records roughly 93,000 clones; about three quarters of these occur just once. Jointly, the top ten make up 6.5% to 8.5% of the sample. The material sequenced was PBMCs. These receptors originate from a human donor in good health.

The chain combines TRBV29-1 with TRBJ2-3; D ambiguous. This CDR3 has 13 amino acids. Germline V CDR1 and CDR2: SQVTM, ANQGSEA. Deletions cut 2 bases from V and 9 bases from J, with 15 bases between. CDR3 amino acids: CSVETIGGGTQYF. The CDR3 DNA sequence: TGCAGCGTTGAAACGATAGGTGGCGGCACGCAGTATTTT.

The chain joins TRBV6-6 to TRBJ2-6; the D gene is possibly TRBD1 (5 bases). Germline CDR1 and CDR2: MNHNY and SVGAGI (reference sequence). V lost 4 bases, J lost 0 bases, and 7 bases lay in between. The CDR3 extends over 15 amino acids. This CDR3 reads CASSWGVSGANVLTF. DNA of the CDR3: TGTGCCAGCAGTTGGGGCGTCTCTGGGGCCAACGTCCTGACTTTC.

The chain links TRBV12-5 to TRBJ1-1; tentative D call: TRBD1 (6 bases). The CDR3 loop spans 13 amino acids. In germline, CDR1 is LGHNT, CDR2 FRNRAP. Trimming removed 11 bases at V and 4 bases at J, with 17 bases between. The CDR3 sequence: CAVQGRRGTEAFF. Written as DNA, the CDR3 is TGTGCTGTTCAGGGGCGCAGGGGCACTGAAGCTTTCTTT. Drawing the rest from reference TRBV12-5 and TRBJ1-1, the complete variable domain is DARVTQTPRHKVTEMGQEVTMRCQPILGHNTVFWYRQTMMQGLELLAYFRNRAPLDDSGMPKDRFSAEMPDATLATLKIQPSEPRDSAVYFCAVQGRRGTEAFFGQGTRLTVV.

This clone was picked up a small number of times. The CDR3 DNA follows: TGTGCCAGCCGCTATGGGGGGTATGAGGAAAAACTGTTTTTT. It is translated as CASRYGGYEEKLFF. The gene calls are TRBV7-9 and TRBJ1-4; D is perhaps TRBD1 (5 bases). Per the germline V gene, CDR1 is SEHNR and CDR2 is FQNEAQ (reference sequence). This CDR3 has 14 amino acids. The V end lost 8 bases, the J end lost 8 bases, and 18 bases lay between the germline ends.

This clone was seen only a few times. The genes are TRBV18 and TRBJ2-3; D is possibly TRBD2 (6 bases). CDR3 length equals 18 residues. Germline CDR1 reads KGHSH; CDR2 reads LQKENI. Trimming stripped 1 base from V and 2 bases from J, with 19 bases between. CDR3 DNA sequence: TGTGCCAGCTCACCACAGGGAGTTACCGGCGGGACCACAGATACGCAGTATTTT. Translation: CASSPQGVTGGTTDTQYF.

The gene calls are TRBV2 and TRBJ1-2; no firm D call. Germline loops: CDR1 SNHLY, CDR2 FYNNEI. V dropped 4 bases and J dropped 1 base, with 7 bases sitting between them. CDR3 size: 13 residues. CDR3 in amino acids: CASSGSGNYGYTF. CDR3 nucleotide sequence: TGTGCCAGCAGTGGGAGTGGTAACTATGGCTACACCTTC.

This clone was counted a single time. The rearrangement joins TRBV19 to TRBJ1-1, with 9 positions matching TRBD1. The CDR3 runs 14 residues. CDR1 and CDR2 (germline): LNHDA, SQIVND (reference sequence). Losses at the gene ends were 5 bases for V and 4 bases for J; bases not matched to a gene: 5. CDR3 DNA: TGTGCCAGTAGTGTTAACAGGGGGCTCACTGAAGCTTTCTTT. Protein product: CASSVNRGLTEAFF.

The rearrangement links TRBV27 to TRBJ2-1; TRBD1 might be the D (6 bases). Germline-derived CDR1 and CDR2 are MNHEY and SMNVEV (reference sequence). Between the trimmed V and J ends, which lost 5 bases and 9 bases, there was a span of 20 bases. There are 15 residues in the CDR3. In nucleotides, the CDR3 is TGTGCCAGCAGTCTACCGACAGGTACCCGAAGTGAGCAGTTCTTC. Its translation: CASSLPTGTRSEQFF.

This clone has a single count. The V call is TRBV5-6, the J call TRBJ1-5, with D hard to call. CDR1 is SGHDT and CDR2 is YYEEEE in the germline V gene. This CDR3 comprises 19 residues. Deletions cut 1 base from V and 0 bases from J, with 20 bases between. CDR3 loop: CASSLSVMRGGYSNQPQHF. The DNA of the CDR3 is TGTGCCAGCAGCTTGTCCGTTATGCGGGGAGGTTATAGCAATCAGCCCCAGCATTTT.

The rearrangement uses TRBV5-1 and TRBJ2-2; D is uncertain. The CDR3 covers 14 residues. CDR1 is SGHRS, CDR2 YFSETQ, per germline. V was clipped by 5 bases and J by 2 bases, with 10 bases between them. This CDR3 reads CASRNTKNTGELFF. CDR3 DNA: TGCGCCAGCAGAAACACTAAAAACACCGGGGAGCTGTTTTTT.